The clone carrying this T cell receptor (beta chain) was seen ten or more times. Its specificity is not known. The data were obtained in a study of CD8 T cells in ankylosing spondylitis. Quantitative 5'-RACE with molecular barcodes was used to make the TCR beta libraries. TCRdb reanalysed the 5' RACE reads using MiXCR and keeps one entry per CDR3 protein. Of some 840,000 distinct CDR3 sequences in the sample, roughly 12% were seen once. V shed 6 bases and J shed 5 bases, with 10 bases lying between them. Germline V gives CDR1 MNHNY, CDR2 SVGAGI (reference sequence). The CDR3 sequence is 12 residues long. Study conclusions and caveats: About eight highly homologous variants made up a TCR beta motif that seemed to typify ankylosing spondylitis blood. Reports of some motif variants in reactive arthritis synovial fluid and blood predate this one. Disease-linked clones reportedly showed significant enrichment in matched ankylosing spondylitis synovial fluid. Within peripheral blood, clones linked to disease were CD8+ and relatively rare.

The sample was blood, either unsorted or a sorted T cell fraction (not recorded which). This clonotype was obtained from a male donor with ankylosing spondylitis. The chain joins TRBV6-6 to TRBJ1-1, with D unclear. The CDR3 DNA is TGTGCCAGCAGCCAAAAACGGACTGAAGCTTTCTTT. Translation gives CASSQKRTEAFF.